This T cell receptor beta chain emerged from a study of CD8+ T cells in alopecia areata. For the study at large: Patients received oral tofacitinib, 5 to 10 mg twice daily, for moderate-to-severe alopecia areata. Using the percentage of affected scalp area, treated patients' severity was scored.

Treatment indicated: oral pan-JAK inhibitor, 5-10 mg twice daily. A FACSAria was used to sort CD4+ and CD8+ T cells. These cells came from PBMCs. Following RNA extraction, reverse transcription yielded cDNA that acted as the sequencing template. Sequencing used immunoSEQ multiplex PCR; TCRdb keeps in-frame clones, though not all of them. This table has 90,000 to 150,000 clones, about 54% appearing once. CDR1 is ENHRY and CDR2 is SYGVKD in the germline V gene. Trimming cost V 7 bases and J 4 bases, with 11 bases left between them. This CDR3 region has 13 residues. The TCR was taken from a human donor with alopecia areata. Sequenced material: CD8+ T cells sorted from blood, taken at week 4, from a patient treated with tofacitinib. The chain uses TRBV10-3 and TRBJ2-1; no firm D call. In nucleotides, the CDR3 is TGTGCCATCATGGCAGTCTCTTACAATGAGCAGTTCTTC. Translating it yields CAIMAVSYNEQFF.